This T cell receptor beta chain appears in the sequencing data of a study of blood T cell repertoires in COVID-19. Overall study: PBMCs, B-cell-depleted T cells, or T cells provided the cDNA or gDNA that made up the material.

Everyone who took part was roughly 18 to 89 years old, and they came from 20 to 25 US areas. Participant-given clinical history determined each cohort assignment. Authors' methods: For nucleated cells, counts were estimated from reference gene primer amplification. Clones were sequenced by immunoSEQ multiplex PCR, and TCRdb holds only the in-frame ones, with some missing. That table furnishes V, J and clone size, whereas the DNA furnished D and trimming. Of 200,000 to 250,000 clones listed, 81% are singletons. The ends were cut back, 6 bases at V and 3 bases at J, with 14 bases in the middle. The germline V gene has CDR1 MDHEN and CDR2 SYDVKM. CDR3 length equals 14 residues.

What was sequenced was PBMCs or T cells enriched from blood (not recorded which). The sequence was collected from a woman in her fifties or sixties with acute COVID-19. V and J are TRBV28 and TRBJ1-1; D might be TRBD1 (6 bases). Written as DNA, the CDR3 is TGTGCCAGCAGCCCTTCGACAGGCTACACTGAAGCTTTCTTT. Its translation: CASSPSTGYTEAFF.